Presented here are 23 T cell receptor beta chains from one specimen sequenced in a study of T cell repertoires in cytomegalovirus infection. TCRdb recomputed calls from the reads with MiXCR, one row per CDR3 protein. The sample consists of around 530,000 distinct CDR3 sequences, about 30% of them appearing once. Sequencing was carried out using PBMCs. The origin of the receptors is a human donor in good health (CMV status not recorded). Some clones in this sample may be carry-over from other donors' samples.

This clonotype was counted between two and nine times. The junction shows a germline mismatch at one end, possibly a read error. The rearrangement uses TRBV27 and TRBJ2-7; D might be TRBD1 or TRBD2, each matching 5 bases. Looked up from germline, CDR1 is MNHEY and CDR2 is SMNVEV (reference sequence). This CDR3 region has 14 residues. CDR3 region: CASSSRDGSSEQYF. CDR3 DNA: TGTGCCAGCAGTTCAAGGGACGGTTCCTCCGAGCAGTACTTC.

In this sample, this clonotype turned up a few times. J is TRBJ2-3 and V is TRBV20-1; D may be TRBD1 (6 bases). In germline, CDR1 is DFQATT, CDR2 SNEGSKA (reference sequence). The length of the CDR3 is 14 residues. Deletions cut 6 bases from V and 1 base from J, with 14 bases between. DNA for the CDR3: TGCAGTGCGTTACAGGGTAGCGGCACAGATACGCAGTATTTT. It yields the protein CSALQGSGTDTQYF.

V usage is TRBV19 and J usage is TRBJ2-1; D is unresolved. V was shortened by 1 base and J by 6 bases, with 16 bases between the two germline ends. The germline V gene has CDR1 LNHDA and CDR2 SQIVND (reference sequence). CDR3 length: 16 residues. CDR3 protein: CASSIGEEQIGNEQFF. As DNA, the CDR3 is TGTGCCAGTAGTATAGGCGAGGAACAGATCGGCAATGAGCAGTTCTTC.

The rearrangement links TRBV20-1 to TRBJ2-3, with D uncertain. The germline V gene encodes CDR1 DFQATT and CDR2 SNEGSKA (reference sequence). This CDR3 has 14 residues. The V gene lost 0 bases and the J gene lost 6 bases, with 13 bases spanning the gap. DNA for the CDR3: TGCAGTGCTAGAGATATAGTACTCCCGGATACGCAGTATTTT. It is translated as CSARDIVLPDTQYF.

The chain joins TRBV24-1 to TRBJ2-2; D is perhaps TRBD1 or TRBD2 (5 bases each). The V gene lost 8 bases and the J gene lost 0 bases, with 9 bases spanning the gap. Germline CDR1 KGHDR, CDR2 SFDVKD. CDR3 size: 14 residues. Here the CDR3 DNA reads TGTGCCACCACCCCGGGGCCGAACACCGGGGAGCTGTTTTTT. Translating gives CATTPGPNTGELFF.

The rearrangement links TRBV11-3 to TRBJ2-7; D might be TRBD2 (6 bases). The ends were cut back, 4 bases at V and 5 bases at J, with 9 bases in the middle. Germline CDR1 is SGHNT and CDR2 is YENEEA. The length of the CDR3 is 12 residues. The CDR3 sequence: CASSWGDHEQYV. Written as DNA, the CDR3 is TGTGCCAGCAGCTGGGGGGACCACGAGCAGTACGTC.

There are a few counts of this clonotype. The genes are TRBV10-3 and TRBJ2-3; D ambiguous. Trimming took 0 bases from V and 2 from J, leaving 6 bases between them. CDR1 and CDR2 from the germline V gene are ENHRY and SYGVKD. There are 14 residues in the CDR3. In nucleotides, the CDR3 is TGTGCCATCAGTGAGTCAAGGACCACAGATACGCAGTATTTT. Translated, it gives CAISESRTTDTQYF.

V gene TRBV3-1 combines with J gene TRBJ2-7; D call uncertain. The CDR3 is made up of 12 amino acids. V lost 3 bases and J lost 4, with 7 bases in between. CDR1 and CDR2 (germline): LGHDT, YNNKEL (reference sequence). The DNA for the CDR3 is TGTGCCAGCAGCCACGCGGATTACGAGCAGTACTTC. Encoded protein: CASSHADYEQYF.

There are a few counts of this clonotype. The CDR3 DNA follows: TGCGCCAGCAGCTTGCAGACTAGCTCGTACGAGCAGTACTTC. Protein sequence: CASSLQTSSYEQYF. J is TRBJ2-7 and V is TRBV5-1, with 7 bases that match TRBD2. CDR1 is SGHRS, CDR2 YFSETQ, per germline. The CDR3 has 14 residues. The junction had 5 bases not matched to a gene; V was cut back by 1 base and J by 4 bases.

The gene calls are TRBV11-2 and TRBJ2-7, with D perhaps being TRBD1 or TRBD2 (6 bases each). V was shortened by 3 bases and J by 0 bases, with 18 bases between the two germline ends. The CDR3 length is 17 residues. Germline V gives CDR1 SGHAT, CDR2 FQNNGV. The CDR3 DNA follows: TGTGCCAGCAGCTTTCGGAAGGGGGGACCGTACTCCTACGAGCAGTACTTC. Amino acids: CASSFRKGGPYSYEQYF.

This clonotype showed up just a few times. The V call is TRBV20-1, the J call TRBJ1-1; 9 positions match TRBD1. J gave up 3 bases and V 1 base, and 12 bases lay outside the gene matches. Germline CDR1 DFQATT, CDR2 SNEGSKA (reference sequence). The CDR3 consists of 17 residues. CDR3 in amino acids: CSARGDPGQGTDTEAFF. DNA for the CDR3: TGCAGTGCTAGAGGGGATCCGGGACAGGGCACAGACACTGAAGCTTTCTTT.

This clonotype was recorded at least ten times. The rearrangement joins TRBV6-2 or TRBV6-3 to TRBJ2-7, with 11 bases matching TRBD1. V lost 11 bases and J lost 2; bases outside the gene matches: 5. CDR3 length equals 13 residues. CDR1 MNHEY and CDR2 SVGEGT come from the germline V gene. CDR3 sequence (DNA): TGTGCCTCTCGGACAGGGGGCACCTACGAGCAGTACTTC. Translation gives CASRTGGTYEQYF.

This clonotype has a count of ten or more. The chain has TRBV7-6 and TRBJ2-3; D gene unclear. The CDR3 covers 15 residues. V lost 5 bases to trimming and J lost 1 base, with 13 bases between them. Germline CDR1 reads SGHVS; CDR2 reads FNYEAQ. The CDR3 spells CASSPTPIRTDTQYF. CDR3 sequence (DNA): TGTGCCAGCAGCCCGACGCCTATCCGCACAGATACGCAGTATTTT.

J is TRBJ1-5 and V is TRBV19; D ambiguous. Trimming removed 9 bases from V and 6 bases from J, with 15 bases in between. CDR1 is LNHDA and CDR2 is SQIVND in the germline V gene (reference sequence). CDR3 length equals 13 residues. The CDR3 nucleotides are TGTGCCAGCCAGAGGGTTTTCGGTCAGCCCCAGCATTTT. It encodes CASQRVFGQPQHF.

This clonotype occurred many times. This rearrangement joins TRBV7-8 to TRBJ1-5; weak D call: TRBD1 (6 bases). Germline V gene sequence: CDR1 SGHVS, CDR2 FQNEAQ. Deletions cut 6 bases from V and 3 bases from J, with 12 bases between. The CDR3 sequence is 14 residues long. As DNA, the CDR3 is TGTGCCAGCAGATTAACAGGGAACAATCAGCCCCAGCATTTT. It translates to CASRLTGNNQPQHF.

This clonotype was seen only a few times. The rearrangement links TRBV6-2 or TRBV6-3 to TRBJ2-3, with D uncertain. V was clipped by 10 bases and J by 1 base, with 15 bases between them. The CDR3 has 14 residues. The germline V gene encodes CDR1 MNHEY and CDR2 SVGEGT. The CDR3 spells CATNRDTRTDTQYF. In DNA form, the CDR3 reads TGTGCCACCAACCGCGACACCCGCACAGATACGCAGTATTTT.

The V gene is TRBV12-3 or TRBV12-4, the J gene TRBJ1-2; D not certain. V was pared by 5 bases and J by 8 bases, with 12 bases between. This CDR3 has 12 residues. CDR3 residues: CASSLFFSGYTF. CDR3 DNA: TGTGCCAGCAGTCTTTTTTTCTCCGGCTACACCTTC.

This clonotype was detected a few times. The V call is TRBV20-1, the J call TRBJ1-1; perhaps TRBD1 as D (6 bases). Trimming cost V 0 bases and J 0 bases, with 14 bases left between them. Germline V gene sequence: CDR1 DFQATT, CDR2 SNEGSKA (reference sequence). This CDR3 has 16 residues. CDR3 sequence (DNA): TGCAGTGCTAGAGATCTCGTCAGGGGCATGAACACTGAAGCTTTCTTT. It specifies CSARDLVRGMNTEAFF.

This clonotype turned up a few times. The rearrangement links TRBV28 to TRBJ2-1; 12 positions agree with TRBD2. The CDR3 is made up of 15 amino acids. The J segment lost 10 bases and the V segment lost 3 bases, leaving 7 bases of the junction unmatched. Per the germline V gene, CDR1 is MDHEN and CDR2 is SYDVKM. As DNA, the CDR3 is TGTGCCAGCAGTTTGGGACTAGCGGGCCATAGGGAGCAGTTCTTC. This translates into CASSLGLAGHREQFF.

The V gene is TRBV20-1, the J gene TRBJ2-1; D gene ambiguous. Germline CDR1 is DFQATT and CDR2 is SNEGSKA (reference sequence). The CDR3 runs to 12 residues. Trimming removed 6 bases from V and 10 bases from J, with 16 bases in between. The CDR3 loop is CSALGSVEEQFF. The CDR3 DNA sequence: TGCAGTGCATTGGGGTCTGTGGAGGAGCAGTTCTTC.

The gene calls are TRBV20-1 and TRBJ2-1; 7 bases are a match to TRBD1. V dropped 5 bases and J dropped 8; count of bases not matched to a gene: 9. The CDR3 sequence is 13 residues long. Germline lookup yields CDR1 DFQATT and CDR2 SNEGSKA (reference sequence). CDR3 nucleotides: TGCAGTGCTCCCCACGACAGGGTGGATGAGCAGTTCTTC. This gives the protein CSAPHDRVDEQFF.

The V and J genes are TRBV9 and TRBJ2-3, with 7 bases identical to TRBD2. Germline V CDR1 and CDR2: SGDLS, YYNGEE. The CDR3 length is 14 residues. Trimming at V came to 4 bases and at J to 6 bases, leaving 8 bases not matched to a gene. The CDR3 DNA reads TGTGCCAGCAGCCCGCGCGGGAGTTGGGATACGCAGTATTTT. Amino acid sequence: CASSPRGSWDTQYF.

This clonotype has ten or more counts. The chain combines TRBV7-9 with TRBJ1-1; 7 bases are a match to TRBD1. V dropped 2 bases and J dropped 1; count of bases not matched to a gene: 1. Germline CDR1 and CDR2: SEHNR and FQNEAQ (reference sequence). The CDR3 has 14 residues. This CDR3 is CASSLRTGNTEAFF. The CDR3, as DNA: TGTGCCAGCAGCTTAAGGACAGGGAACACTGAAGCTTTCTTT.